This T cell receptor beta chain was found in a study of early T cells in non-severe SARS-CoV-2 infection. About the research overall: Unsorted whole blood bulk RNA was sequenced, with unpaired chains. Findings of the study overall: Anti-spike CD8 responses were favored by VDJdb matching, which missed private and CD4 specificities.

Each single cDNA molecule received a unique molecular identifier. TCRdb used MiXCR to reprocess the 5' RACE reads, holding one entry per CDR3 protein. Here the sample spans around 67,000 distinct CDR3 sequences, approximately 12% being singletons. Germline values: CDR1 SGHTA, CDR2 FQGNSA. Trimming took 2 bases from V and 6 from J, leaving 17 bases between them. This CDR3 contains 16 residues. To note about this clonotype: The target antigen is unknown.

This clonotype originated in an adult who was a healthcare worker with PCR-confirmed SARS-CoV-2 infection or an uninfected control (not recorded which). The V gene is TRBV7-2, the J gene TRBJ2-1, with D possibly being TRBD2 (5 bases). The sequencing input was whole blood. CDR3 in amino acids: CASSLMLGVEVNEQFF. In DNA, the CDR3 is TGTGCCAGCAGCTTAATGTTGGGAGTTGAAGTCAATGAGCAGTTCTTC.